The 5 T cell receptor beta chains in this list originate from one sample, sequenced in a study of cytomegalovirus exposure and HLA in healthy donors. Amplification used 60 Vbeta primers and 13 Jbeta primers. Assay used: immunoSEQ multiplex PCR; TCRdb lists only in-frame clones, some missing. Here the sample spans some 170,000 clones, 75% to 85% being singletons. Material for sequencing was PBMCs. The source of these receptors is a woman younger than 30 in good health and CMV-seropositive.

The rearrangement joins TRBV18 to TRBJ2-6; TRBD1 is a possible D gene (6 bases). CDR1 and CDR2 from the germline V gene are KGHSH and LQKENI. The CDR3 loop spans 16 amino acids. V was shortened by 3 bases and J by 2 bases, with 11 bases between the two germline ends. CDR3 amino acids: CASSPNRVAGANVLTF. Here the CDR3 DNA reads TGTGCCAGCTCACCCAACAGGGTAGCTGGGGCCAACGTCCTGACTTTC.

The chain carries TRBV27 and TRBJ2-1, with 8 bases matching TRBD2. The CDR3 is made up of 12 amino acids. Germline V gene lookup returns CDR1 MNHEY and CDR2 SMNVEV (reference sequence). The trim removed 5 bases at V and 8 bases at J, leaving 2 bases unmatched. This CDR3 is CASSPTSDEQFF. The CDR3 DNA follows: TGTGCCAGCAGTCCGACTAGCGATGAGCAGTTCTTC.

This clone showed up just once. V gene TRBV6-5 combines with J gene TRBJ1-2, with 8 positions matching TRBD1. With 6 bases clipped from V and 6 bases from J, the junction kept 6 bases outside the gene matches. The germline CDR1 and CDR2 sequences are MNHEY and SVGAGI. This CDR3 has 13 amino acids. CDR3 nucleotide sequence: TGTGCCAGCAGGCGACGGACAGGGAATGGCTACACCTTC. It translates to CASRRRTGNGYTF.

The chain couples TRBV28 to TRBJ2-2, with a tentative D call TRBD2 (5 bases). Germline V lookup: CDR1 MDHEN, CDR2 SYDVKM. This CDR3 spans 17 amino acids. V was pared by 3 bases and J by 4 bases, with 18 bases between. The CDR3 bases are TGTGCCAGCAGTTTCCGATCCGTCCTTCGGGGCACCGGGGAGCTGTTTTTT. This codes for CASSFRSVLRGTGELFF.

V usage is TRBV7-2 and J usage is TRBJ2-7, with D perhaps TRBD2 (5 bases). Germline CDR1 reads SGHTA; CDR2 reads FQGNSA. The V gene lost 2 bases and the J gene lost 4 bases, with 12 bases spanning the gap. This CDR3 spans 14 amino acids. Here the CDR3 reads CASSLLASLYEQYF. DNA of the CDR3: TGTGCCAGCAGCTTATTGGCTAGCTTATACGAGCAGTACTTC.